These T cell receptor beta chains were read from a single sample in a study of identifying expanded T cells in peripheral blood. Clones were read by immunoSEQ multiplex PCR, and TCRdb kept only the in-frame ones, dropping some. The sample shows approximately 79,000 clones, 85% to 90% of them seen only once. The sample was blood. The origin of the receptors is a person between 18 and 69 years old in good health. The CDR3 runs from the conserved cysteine through the conserved F or W. Fields, in order: clone size, D gene, V gene, J gene, CDR3 protein, CDR3 DNA. D genes are given only for firm matches. Some rows have no size entry. The others give once, few or many, or a class for an expanded clone.

clone size: -
D gene: -
V gene: TRBV6-6
J gene: TRBJ1-2
CDR3 protein: CASSYPQQNYGYTF
CDR3 DNA: TGTGCCAGCAGTTACCCACAGCAGAACTATGGCTACACCTTC

clone size: -
D gene: -
V gene: TRBV7-9
J gene: TRBJ1-1
CDR3 protein: CASSLGSAQAFF
CDR3 DNA: TGTGCCAGCAGCTTAGGCTCTGCCCAAGCTTTCTTT

clone size: -
D gene: -
V gene: TRBV25-1
J gene: TRBJ2-2
CDR3 protein: CASSPRQDTGELFF
CDR3 DNA: TGTGCCAGCAGTCCCCGACAGGACACCGGGGAGCTGTTTTTT

clone size: -
D gene: TRBD1
V gene: TRBV9
J gene: TRBJ1-2
CDR3 protein: CASSHSTGDFNYGYTF
CDR3 DNA: TGTGCCAGCAGCCACTCGACAGGGGATTTTAACTATGGCTACACCTTC

clone size: -
D gene: -
V gene: TRBV6-5
J gene: TRBJ2-7
CDR3 protein: CASSYSIGSYEQYF
CDR3 DNA: TGTGCCAGCAGTTACTCGATTGGTTCCTACGAGCAGTACTTC

clone size: once
D gene: TRBD1
V gene: TRBV9
J gene: TRBJ2-7
CDR3 protein: CASSVGDSRGEQYF
CDR3 DNA: TGTGCCAGCAGCGTAGGGGACAGTCGAGGCGAGCAGTACTTC

clone size: -
D gene: -
V gene: TRBV13
J gene: TRBJ2-7
CDR3 protein: CASSRVSYEQYF
CDR3 DNA: TGTGCCAGCAGCAGGGTTTCCTACGAGCAGTACTTC

clone size: -
D gene: -
V gene: TRBV7-2
J gene: TRBJ2-4
CDR3 protein: CASSLVGKNIQYF
CDR3 DNA: TGTGCCAGCAGCTTAGTAGGGAAGAACATTCAGTACTTC

clone size: -
D gene: -
V gene: TRBV4-1
J gene: TRBJ1-2
CDR3 protein: CASSQDGDGYTF
CDR3 DNA: TGCGCCAGCAGCCAAGATGGCGATGGCTACACCTTC

clone size: -
D gene: -
V gene: TRBV6-1
J gene: TRBJ2-1
CDR3 protein: CASSVGSGTSGGAGKFF
CDR3 DNA: -

clone size: -
D gene: TRBD2
V gene: TRBV4-3
J gene: TRBJ2-7
CDR3 protein: CASSQGGTSGGTTYEQYF
CDR3 DNA: TGCGCCAGCAGCCAGGGCGGGACTAGCGGGGGAACGACCTACGAGCAGTACTTC

clone size: -
D gene: TRBD2
V gene: TRBV19
J gene: TRBJ2-2
CDR3 protein: CASNPFAGGPTGELFF
CDR3 DNA: TGTGCCAGTAACCCCTTTGCGGGGGGACCCACCGGGGAGCTGTTTTTT

clone size: -
D gene: TRBD1
V gene: TRBV19
J gene: TRBJ1-2
CDR3 protein: CASTSPAGTGGNGYTF
CDR3 DNA: TGTGCCAGTACCTCCCCAGCCGGGACAGGGGGAAATGGCTACACCTTC

clone size: -
D gene: TRBD2
V gene: TRBV28
J gene: TRBJ2-5
CDR3 protein: CASSSPSGAAETQYF
CDR3 DNA: TGTGCCAGCAGTTCGCCTAGCGGGGCGGCGGAGACCCAGTACTTC

clone size: -
D gene: -
V gene: TRBV18
J gene: TRBJ2-5
CDR3 protein: CASSPRLNSLVGETQYF
CDR3 DNA: TGTGCCAGCTCACCGAGGCTCAATAGCCTGGTTGGGGAGACCCAGTACTTC

clone size: -
D gene: -
V gene: TRBV7-2
J gene: TRBJ2-7
CDR3 protein: CASSSNTGTCNREQYF
CDR3 DNA: TGTGCCAGCAGCTCCAACACCGGGACTTGCAATCGGGAGCAGTACTTC

clone size: -
D gene: TRBD1
V gene: TRBV5-4
J gene: TRBJ2-7
CDR3 protein: CASSRPGQGAPYEQYF
CDR3 DNA: TGTGCCAGCAGCCGCCCCGGACAGGGGGCACCCTACGAGCAGTACTTC

clone size: -
D gene: -
V gene: TRBV9
J gene: TRBJ2-5
CDR3 protein: CASGLQGSPQETQYF
CDR3 DNA: TGTGCCAGCGGACTACAGGGCTCTCCCCAAGAGACCCAGTACTTC

clone size: -
D gene: -
V gene: TRBV29-1
J gene: TRBJ1-2
CDR3 protein: CSVENLYPRRHGYTF
CDR3 DNA: TGCAGCGTTGAGAATCTCTATCCGAGGCGCCATGGCTACACCTTC

clone size: -
D gene: TRBD2
V gene: TRBV9
J gene: TRBJ2-7
CDR3 protein: CASSQGAGTYEQYF
CDR3 DNA: TGTGCCAGCAGCCAAGGAGCGGGAACCTACGAGCAGTACTTC

clone size: -
D gene: TRBD2
V gene: TRBV29-1
J gene: TRBJ2-1
CDR3 protein: CSVERGGSYNEQFF
CDR3 DNA: TGCAGCGTCGAGCGGGGGGGCTCCTACAATGAGCAGTTCTTC

clone size: -
D gene: TRBD1
V gene: TRBV25-1
J gene: TRBJ2-7
CDR3 protein: CASSDRDRGPEQYF
CDR3 DNA: TGTGCCAGCAGTGACCGGGACAGGGGACCCGAGCAGTACTTC

clone size: -
D gene: TRBD2
V gene: TRBV29-1
J gene: TRBJ2-3
CDR3 protein: CSVRLGAGGPKRTDTQYF
CDR3 DNA: TGCAGCGTTAGGTTGGGAGCGGGAGGGCCGAAACGCACAGATACGCAGTATTTT

clone size: -
D gene: -
V gene: TRBV5-1
J gene: TRBJ1-2
CDR3 protein: CASSLAAGANYGYTF
CDR3 DNA: TGCGCCAGCAGCTTGGCGGCAGGAGCTAACTATGGCTACACCTTC

clone size: -
D gene: TRBD2
V gene: TRBV7-2
J gene: TRBJ2-3
CDR3 protein: CASSLASSGGVQYF
CDR3 DNA: TGTGCCAGCAGCTTAGCTTCTAGCGGGGGGGTCCAGTATTTT

clone size: -
D gene: TRBD1
V gene: TRBV10-3
J gene: TRBJ2-3
CDR3 protein: CAISGGQGLTDTQYF
CDR3 DNA: TGTGCCATCAGTGGGGGACAGGGTCTCACAGATACGCAGTATTTT

clone size: few
D gene: -
V gene: TRBV6-6
J gene: TRBJ2-2
CDR3 protein: CASSYDGETGELFF
CDR3 DNA: TGTGCCAGCAGTTACGATGGGGAGACCGGGGAGCTGTTTTTT

clone size: -
D gene: TRBD2
V gene: TRBV27
J gene: TRBJ2-7
CDR3 protein: CASSLGSGTVYEQYF
CDR3 DNA: TGTGCCAGCAGTTTGGGTAGCGGGACTGTCTACGAGCAGTACTTC

clone size: -
D gene: -
V gene: TRBV2
J gene: TRBJ1-1
CDR3 protein: CASTLVGRGNTEAFF
CDR3 DNA: TGTGCCAGCACTCTGGTGGGAAGGGGGAACACTGAAGCTTTCTTT

clone size: -
D gene: TRBD1
V gene: TRBV5-6
J gene: TRBJ2-5
CDR3 protein: CASRSTGDRETQYF
CDR3 DNA: TGTGCCAGCAGATCTACAGGGGACAGAGAGACCCAGTACTTC

clone size: -
D gene: TRBD2
V gene: TRBV5-1
J gene: TRBJ2-3
CDR3 protein: CASSGGLAGVSDTQYF
CDR3 DNA: TGCGCCAGCAGCGGAGGACTAGCGGGGGTTTCAGATACGCAGTATTTT

clone size: -
D gene: -
V gene: TRBV5-1
J gene: TRBJ1-4
CDR3 protein: CASSPGGGEGNEKLFF
CDR3 DNA: TGCGCCAGCAGCCCCGGGGGGGGTGAGGGCAATGAAAAACTGTTTTTT

clone size: -
D gene: -
V gene: TRBV7-2
J gene: TRBJ1-2
CDR3 protein: CASSLDVGVYGYTF
CDR3 DNA: TGTGCCAGCAGCTTAGACGTTGGGGTCTATGGCTACACCTTC

clone size: -
D gene: -
V gene: TRBV19
J gene: TRBJ2-7
CDR3 protein: CASSILQGPYYEQYF
CDR3 DNA: TGTGCCAGTAGTATTCTCCAGGGACCCTACTACGAGCAGTACTTC

clone size: -
D gene: -
V gene: TRBV11-1
J gene: TRBJ1-5
CDR3 protein: CASSLTGEENQPQHF
CDR3 DNA: TGTGCCAGCAGCCTGACGGGAGAAGAGAATCAGCCCCAGCATTTT

clone size: -
D gene: TRBD2
V gene: TRBV28
J gene: TRBJ2-1
CDR3 protein: CASSLRREIINEQFF
CDR3 DNA: TGTGCCAGCAGTTTAAGGCGGGAGATTATCAATGAGCAGTTCTTC